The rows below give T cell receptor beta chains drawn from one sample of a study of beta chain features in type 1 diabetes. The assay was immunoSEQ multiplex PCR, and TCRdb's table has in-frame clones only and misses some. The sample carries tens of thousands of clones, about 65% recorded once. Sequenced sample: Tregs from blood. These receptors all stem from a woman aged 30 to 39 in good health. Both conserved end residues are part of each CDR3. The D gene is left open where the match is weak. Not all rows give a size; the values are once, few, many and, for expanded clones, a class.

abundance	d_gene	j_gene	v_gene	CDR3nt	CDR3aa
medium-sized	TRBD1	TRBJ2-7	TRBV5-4	TGTGCCAGCAGTTTGACAGGGTCCGAGCAGTACTTC	CASSLTGSEQYF
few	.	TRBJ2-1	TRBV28	TGTGCCAGCAGTTCTATCCCCTCCTACAATGAGCAGTTCTTC	CASSSIPSYNEQFF
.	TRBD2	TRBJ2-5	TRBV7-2	TGTGCCAGCAGCTTAGGTCCAGCGGGGGCTGGCCAAGAGACCCAGTACTTC	CASSLGPAGAGQETQYF
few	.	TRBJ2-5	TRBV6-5	TGTGCCAGCAGTCCAGGCCCGGCGAGTGAGACCCAGTACTTC	CASSPGPASETQYF
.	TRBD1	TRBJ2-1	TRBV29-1	TGCAGCGTTGGGACAGGGGTGCTAGAGGGCAATGAGCAGTTCTTC	CSVGTGVLEGNEQFF
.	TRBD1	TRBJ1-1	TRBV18	TGTGCCAGCTCACCACCCCAGGGGGCGGGCACTGAAGCTTTCTTT	CASSPPQGAGTEAFF
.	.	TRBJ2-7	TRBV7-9	TGTGCCAGCAGCCTCAATGGACTGGAGTACGAGCAGTACTTC	CASSLNGLEYEQYF
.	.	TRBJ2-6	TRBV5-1	TGCGCCAGCAGCTTGGAGAGGCCGTCTGGGGCCAACGTCCTGACTTTC	CASSLERPSGANVLTF
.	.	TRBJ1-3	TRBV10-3	TGTGCCAACGGACAGACTGGAAACACCATATATTTT	CANGQTGNTIYF
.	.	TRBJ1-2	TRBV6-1	TGTGCCAGCAGTTTAGGCAGGATAGCTAACTATGGCTACACCTTC	CASSLGRIANYGYTF
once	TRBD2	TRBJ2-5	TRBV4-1	TGCGCCAGCAGCCAAGAATCTAGCGGGAGACCACGAGGTGCTCAACAGACCCAGTACTTC	CASSQESSGRPRGAQQTQYF
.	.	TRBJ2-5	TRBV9	TGTGCCAGCAGCGTAGCTACGGGTCGGGAGACCCAGTACTTC	CASSVATGRETQYF
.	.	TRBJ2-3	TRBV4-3	TGCGCCAGCAGCCAAGGGGAGGTAGGGGCGGATACGCAGTATTTT	CASSQGEVGADTQYF
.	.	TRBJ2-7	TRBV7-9	TGTGCCAGCAGCTCGCGAGCGTTCCACGAGCAGTACTTC	CASSSRAFHEQYF
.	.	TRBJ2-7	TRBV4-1	TGCGCCAGCAGCCAGGGGGCCGGATACGAGCAGTACTTC	CASSQGAGYEQYF
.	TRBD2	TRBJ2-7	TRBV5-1	TGCGCCAGCAGAGCTAGCGGGACCTACGAGCAGTACTTC	CASRASGTYEQYF
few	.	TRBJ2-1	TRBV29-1	TGCAGCGTGTCGTCGTACAATGAGCAGTTCTTC	CSVSSYNEQFF
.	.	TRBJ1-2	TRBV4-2	TGTGCCAGCAGCCAGGACCGTAAGGACAGAGATGGCTACACCTTC	CASSQDRKDRDGYTF
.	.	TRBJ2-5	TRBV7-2	TGTGCCAGCAGCAAACAGGGAGTTGAGACCCAGTACTTC	CASSKQGVETQYF
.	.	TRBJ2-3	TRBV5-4	TGTGCCAGCAGCTTGAAAGCGGGCAGCACAGATACGCAGTATTTT	CASSLKAGSTDTQYF
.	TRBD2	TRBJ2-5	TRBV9	TGTGCCAGCAGCCCGACGCTAGCGGGGGTAGGGACCCAGTACTTC	CASSPTLAGVGTQYF
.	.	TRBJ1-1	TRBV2	TGTGCCAGCAGTGAATCGAGGGCGAACACTGAAGCTTTCTTT	CASSESRANTEAFF
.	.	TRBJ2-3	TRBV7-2	TGTGCCAGCTCACGTCGGGCAGATACGCAGTATTTT	CASSRRADTQYF
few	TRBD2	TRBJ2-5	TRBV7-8	TGTGCCAGCAGCTTAGCTAACCATCTAACTAGCGGGAGGGCCGGGATGGAGACCCAGTACTTC	CASSLANHLTSGRAGMETQYF
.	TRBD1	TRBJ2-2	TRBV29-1	TGCAGCACCAGGGGGCAGGGCGGCACCGGGGAGCTGTTTTTT	CSTRGQGGTGELFF
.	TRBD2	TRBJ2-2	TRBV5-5	TGTGCCAGCAGCGCGGGACTAGTTCTCGGGGAGCTGTTTTTT	CASSAGLVLGELFF
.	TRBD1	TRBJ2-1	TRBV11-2	TGTGCCAGCAGCTTAGATCGGGACAGAGGAAGCTCCTACAATGAGCAGTTCTTC	CASSLDRDRGSSYNEQFF
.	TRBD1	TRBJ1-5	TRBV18	TGTGCCAGCTCACCTGCAGGGGGCGGCCAGCCCCAGCATTTT	CASSPAGGGQPQHF
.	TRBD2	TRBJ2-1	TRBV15	TGTGCCACCAGCGCCGGGGGGAATTACAATGAGCAGTTCTTC	CATSAGGNYNEQFF
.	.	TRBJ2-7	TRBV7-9	TGTGCCAGCAGCTTACAGAAGAACTACGAGCAGTACTTC	CASSLQKNYEQYF
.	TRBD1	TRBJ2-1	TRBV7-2	TGTGCCAGCTCCACCGCTGGGACAGAAAAGTTCTTC	CASSTAGTEKFF
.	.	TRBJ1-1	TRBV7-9	TGTGCCAGCAGCCGCACGACACCTATGAACACTGAAGCTTTCTTT	CASSRTTPMNTEAFF
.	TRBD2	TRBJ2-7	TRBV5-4	TGTGCCAGCAGCTTTATAAGGACTAGCGGGGACGAGCAGTACTTC	CASSFIRTSGDEQYF
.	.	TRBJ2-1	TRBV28	TGTGCCAGCAGTTTACGTGCGGGATGGCCTTACAATGAGCAGTTCTTC	CASSLRAGWPYNEQFF
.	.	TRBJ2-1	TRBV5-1	TGCGCCAGCAGCTTGGCCAGCGGGTACAATGAGCAGTTCTTC	CASSLASGYNEQFF
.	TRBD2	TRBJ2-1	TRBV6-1	TGTGCCAGCACGCGAGGACTAGCGGAAAATGAGCAGTTCTTC	CASTRGLAENEQFF
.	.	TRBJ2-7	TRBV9	TGTGCCAGCAGCGTAGGAATCTCGGGGTACAACTACGAGCAGTACTTC	CASSVGISGYNYEQYF
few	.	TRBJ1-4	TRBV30	TGTGCCTGGAGTGTTCCAGGGCCTATGGGGGAAAAACTGTTTTTT	CAWSVPGPMGEKLFF
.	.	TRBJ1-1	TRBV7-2	TGTGCCAGCAGCTTAGAAGGGGGACGGTTGAACACTGAAGCTTTCTTT	CASSLEGGRLNTEAFF
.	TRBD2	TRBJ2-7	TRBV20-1	TGCAGTGCTAGTTCCGGGGGGGAGTACTTC	CSASSGGEYF
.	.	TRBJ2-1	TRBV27	TGTGCCAGCATCAAAAGACACACGGACTACAATGAGCAGTTCTTC	CASIKRHTDYNEQFF
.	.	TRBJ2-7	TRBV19	TGTGCCAGTAGTATAGACGGGGTATCCTACGAGCAGTACTTC	CASSIDGVSYEQYF
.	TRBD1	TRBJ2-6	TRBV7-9	TGTGCCAGCAGCGCCTGGGGACAGGGCTCTTTAGGGGCCAACGTCCTGACTTTC	CASSAWGQGSLGANVLTF
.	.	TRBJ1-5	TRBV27	TGTGCCAGCAGTCCGACAAGGCGGGAACAGCCCCAGCATTTT	CASSPTRREQPQHF
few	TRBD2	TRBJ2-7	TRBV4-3	TGCGCCAGCAGCCAAGGCGCCGGGACTAGCGGCTCCTACGAGCAGTACTTC	CASSQGAGTSGSYEQYF
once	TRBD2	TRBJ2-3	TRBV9	TGTGCCAGCAGCGTAGTAGCGGGAGCGACAGATACGCAGTATTTT	CASSVVAGATDTQYF
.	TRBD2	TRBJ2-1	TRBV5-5	TGTGCCAGCAGCTTGGTCGCTAGCGGGAGTAATGAGCAGTTCTTC	CASSLVASGSNEQFF
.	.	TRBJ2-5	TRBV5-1	TGCGCCAGCAGCGGGGGGAGAGCACAAGAGACCCAGTACTTC	CASSGGRAQETQYF
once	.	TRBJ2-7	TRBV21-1	TGTGCCAGCAGCAATGGTCGACTAGCGGGAGGGAAGGATCGCGAGCAGTACTTC	CASSNGRLAGGKDREQYF
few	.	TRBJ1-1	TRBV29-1	TGCAGCGTTGAAGAGTTTGGCGCAGGGTCTGAAGCTTTCTTT	CSVEEFGAGSEAFF
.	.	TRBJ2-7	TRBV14	TGTGCCAGCAGCCGGGACTCCACAGCCTACGAGCAGTACTTC	CASSRDSTAYEQYF
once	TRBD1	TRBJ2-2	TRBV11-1	TGTGCCAGCAGCCCACAGGGGGCTGGCGGGGAGCTGTTTTTT	CASSPQGAGGELFF
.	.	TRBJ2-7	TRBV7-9	TGTGCCAGCAGCATCGGAGGGCCCACCCACGAGCAGTACTTC	CASSIGGPTHEQYF